This T cell receptor (beta chain) came from a study of blood T cell repertoires in COVID-19. This CDR3 comprises 15 residues. Germline CDR1 and CDR2: LGHNA and YNFKEQ. The trim removed 1 base at V and 9 bases at J, leaving 6 bases unmatched. The protocol was immunoSEQ multiplex PCR, while the TCRdb copy is restricted to in-frame clones and leaves out a portion. The table has approximately 50,000 clones, 75% to 95% seen once; the top ten hold under 6.5%. This receptor was obtained from a man between 70 and 80 years old with acute or convalescent COVID-19. The sequenced sample consisted of peripheral blood. The genes are TRBV4-2 and TRBJ2-3; 11 bases agree with TRBD2. CDR3 amino acids: CASSQVSGGALTQYF. The DNA for the CDR3 is TGTGCCAGCAGCCAAGTTAGCGGGGGGGCCTTAACGCAGTATTTT.